The source of this TCR beta chain is a study of T cells in Graves' hyperthyroidism and ophthalmopathy. Study at large: Peripheral blood was drawn at first diagnosis, prior to all treatment.

TCR beta CDR3 regions were amplified from RNA transcripts. The TCR CDR3 was amplified in a first-round RT-PCR using the HTBI primer set. MiXCR, applied by TCRdb to the multiplex PCR reads, yields one record per CDR3 protein. This sample has fewer than 900,000 distinct CDR3 sequences, with 16% found just once. Graves' hyperthyroidism is called stable when ophthalmopathy does not progress within 18 months. This clonotype was seen more than once but under ten times. Germline assignment: CDR1 MNHEY and CDR2 SVGAGI. The V gene end was trimmed by 6 bases and the J gene end by 0 bases; junction bases not matched to a gene: 4. This CDR3 is built from 14 residues.

This clonotype originated in a man younger than 35 with Graves' hyperthyroidism. The chain carries TRBV6-5 and TRBJ2-7; 8 bases line up with TRBD2. Input material: blood. CDR3 amino acids: CASRRLAYSYEQYF. The CDR3 DNA is TGTGCCAGCAGAAGACTAGCGTACTCCTACGAGCAGTACTTC.